Below are 29 T cell receptor beta chains sequenced from a single sample in a study of PD-1 and CTLA-4 blockade in melanoma. Some clones are missing from TCRdb's copy, which holds only in-frame ones; the method was immunoSEQ multiplex PCR. The sample consists of roughly 30,000 clones, approximately 90% of them appearing once. Sequencing used CD8+ T cells from peripheral blood, obtained from a patient given anti-PD-1 treatment. The receptors derive from a human donor with melanoma.

The chain is built from TRBV30 and TRBJ1-4, with D unresolved. Trimming left V 2 bases short and J 3 bases short, with 7 bases between. The CDR3 sequence is 13 residues long. Germline V gives CDR1 GTSNPN, CDR2 SVGIG (reference sequence). DNA for the CDR3: TGTGCCTGGAGTACGACGTCTAATGAAAAACTGTTTTTT. The encoded protein is CAWSTTSNEKLFF.

The chain couples TRBV7-9 to TRBJ1-3, with TRBD1 matching 7 bases. V shed 6 bases and J 0 bases; nucleotides not matched to a gene: 5. The CDR3 consists of 15 residues. Germline values: CDR1 SEHNR, CDR2 FQNEAQ (reference sequence). In DNA form, the CDR3 reads TGTGCCAGCAGGGGTACAGGGGACTCTGGAAACACCATATATTTT. This translates into CASRGTGDSGNTIYF.

The V call is TRBV10-3, the J call TRBJ1-1, with TRBD1 as a possible D gene (6 bases). The CDR3 sequence is 16 residues long. V lost 1 base, J lost 0 bases, and 12 bases lay in between. Per the germline V gene, CDR1 is ENHRY and CDR2 is SYGVKD. This CDR3 reads CAISEYRTDMNTEAFF. The CDR3 region has the DNA TGTGCCATCAGTGAGTATCGGACAGACATGAACACTGAAGCTTTCTTT.

The chain is built from TRBV9 and TRBJ1-3, with D unresolved. CDR1 is SGDLS and CDR2 is YYNGEE in the germline V gene. V was pared by 2 bases and J by 4 bases, with 13 bases between. The CDR3 sequence is 15 residues long. The CDR3 loop reads CASSVGGDPGNTIYF. The CDR3 bases are TGTGCCAGCAGCGTCGGTGGGGATCCAGGAAACACCATATATTTT.

The rearrangement uses TRBV30 and TRBJ2-7; D remains unclear. CDR3 size: 15 residues. Germline V gives CDR1 GTSNPN, CDR2 SVGIG (reference sequence). V lost 0 bases to trimming and J lost 6 bases, with 18 bases between them. This CDR3 reads CAWSVENGPYGEQYF. In DNA, the CDR3 is TGTGCCTGGAGTGTAGAAAATGGGCCATACGGCGAGCAGTACTTC.

CDR3 DNA sequence: TGTGCCAGCTCCCCCCCGCCCTATTATGATTCACCCCTCCACTTT. This sequence encodes CASSPPPYYDSPLHF. V and J are TRBV6-5 and TRBJ1-6; D not resolved. There are 15 residues in the CDR3. The germline V gene encodes CDR1 MNHEY and CDR2 SVGAGI. V was shortened by 8 bases and J by 8 bases, with 19 bases between the two germline ends.

This clone has just one count. V is TRBV6-2 or TRBV6-3 and J is TRBJ2-7; TRBD2 might be the D (5 bases). The CDR3 is 14 amino acids. V lost 6 bases, J lost 4 bases, and 16 bases lay in between. In germline, CDR1 is MNHEY, CDR2 SVGEGT. CDR3 amino acids: CASSPLGDLYEQYF. CDR3 coding DNA: TGTGCCAGCAGCCCACTCGGGGATCTATACGAGCAGTACTTC.

This clone is a singleton in its sample. The chain links TRBV19 to TRBJ2-3; D call uncertain. This CDR3 is built from 15 residues. Germline loops: CDR1 LNHDA, CDR2 SQIVND (reference sequence). Deletions cut 4 bases from V and 4 bases from J, with 15 bases between. Here the CDR3 reads CASSTPTRVADTQYF. The CDR3 bases are TGTGCCAGTAGTACCCCGACGCGAGTGGCAGATACGCAGTATTTT.

The chain carries TRBV27 and TRBJ2-5; D is uncertain. Trimming removed 0 bases from V and 1 base from J, with 3 bases in between. CDR1 and CDR2 (germline): MNHEY, SMNVEV (reference sequence). This CDR3 has 13 amino acids. The CDR3 protein is CASSLSPQETQYF. CDR3 nucleotides: TGTGCCAGCAGTTTATCCCCCCAAGAGACCCAGTACTTC.

The chain employs TRBV2 and TRBJ2-5; 8 bases fit TRBD2. Per the germline V gene, CDR1 is SNHLY and CDR2 is FYNNEI. The trim removed 6 bases at V and 5 bases at J, leaving 8 bases unmatched. This CDR3 contains 14 residues. The CDR3 loop is CASSASGGHETQYF. In DNA, the CDR3 is TGTGCCAGCAGCGCCTCGGGGGGGCACGAGACCCAGTACTTC.

This sequence joins TRBV15 and TRBJ2-7; 7 bases fit TRBD1. V lost 3 bases to trimming and J lost 6 bases; unmatched junction nucleotides: 8. This CDR3 is built from 14 residues. Germline loops: CDR1 LNHNV, CDR2 YYDKDF (reference sequence). Written as DNA, the CDR3 is TGTGCCACCAGCAGTACCAGGGGGACCTCCGAGCAGTACTTC. It specifies CATSSTRGTSEQYF.

V usage is TRBV30 and J usage is TRBJ1-2, with 9 bases aligning to TRBD1. Germline CDR1 and CDR2: GTSNPN and SVGIG (reference sequence). V lost 5 bases, J lost 5 bases, and 6 bases stayed unmatched. The CDR3 runs to 13 residues. This CDR3 is CAWGLGTGYGYTF. The DNA of the CDR3 is TGTGCCTGGGGGCTCGGGACAGGGTATGGCTACACCTTC.

The genes are TRBV7-3 and TRBJ2-2; D possibly corresponds to TRBD2 (5 bases). In germline, CDR1 is SGHTA, CDR2 FQGTGA. V was shortened by 3 bases and J by 0 bases, with 5 bases between the two germline ends. The CDR3 extends over 14 amino acids. CDR3 in DNA: TGTGCCAGCAGCTTGGACTCGAACACCGGGGAGCTGTTTTTT. Amino acid sequence: CASSLDSNTGELFF.

This chain joins TRBV2 and TRBJ2-7, with 7 nucleotides matching TRBD1. After removal of 3 bases from V and 3 bases from J, the junction contained 2 bases not matched to a gene. This CDR3 has 13 residues. Germline V gene sequence: CDR1 SNHLY, CDR2 FYNNEI. Here the CDR3 reads CASSETGSYEQYF. CDR3 nucleotide sequence: TGTGCCAGCAGTGAGACAGGGAGCTACGAGCAGTACTTC. The full variable domain, in which reference TRBV2 and TRBJ2-7 provide the parts outside the CDR3, is EPEVTQTPSHQVTQMGQEVILRCVPISNHLYFYWYRQILGQKVEFLVSFYNNEISEKSEIFDDQFSVERPDGSNFTLKIRSTKLEDSAMYFCASSETGSYEQYFGPGTRLTVT.

V gene TRBV14 combines with J gene TRBJ2-7; D call uncertain. Per germline, CDR1 SGHDN and CDR2 FVKESK. This CDR3 is built from 17 residues. The V and J ends lost 0 bases and 4 bases respectively, with 19 bases between them. CDR3 DNA: TGTGCCAGCAGCCAAGATCAGGAGATTGGAACAAAATACGAGCAGTACTTC. This translates into CASSQDQEIGTKYEQYF.

The chain combines TRBV6-2 or TRBV6-3 with TRBJ2-5; D perhaps matches TRBD2 (5 bases). Deletions cut 2 bases from V and 10 bases from J, with 17 bases between. There are 14 residues in the CDR3. Looked up from germline, CDR1 is MNHEY and CDR2 is SVGEGT. The DNA of the CDR3 is TGTGCCAGCAGTTACGCGGCGGGCGGTCGGAGCCAGTACTTC. Translation gives CASSYAAGGRSQYF.

V is TRBV10-2 and J is TRBJ2-1; D unclear. CDR1 is WSHSY and CDR2 is SAAADI in the germline V gene. The CDR3 runs 15 residues. V was pared by 3 bases and J by 7 bases, with 16 bases between. CDR3 DNA sequence: TGCGCCAGCAGTGAAGAGGCTGCCTTTGGTAATGAGCAGTTCTTC. It yields the protein CASSEEAAFGNEQFF.

The chain links TRBV7-8 to TRBJ1-2; no reliable D call. The CDR3 contains 16 residues. The germline V gene has CDR1 SGHVS and CDR2 FQNEAQ. Between the trimmed V and J ends, which lost 1 base and 4 bases, there was a span of 16 bases. The CDR3, as DNA: TGTGCCAGCAGCTTAGAACGGGTCAGAACTCTCTATGGCTACACCTTC. This codes for CASSLERVRTLYGYTF.

DNA of the CDR3: TGTGCCAGTAGGGGGCCCGGGGAGCTGTTTTTT. Amino acids: CASRGPGELFF. The chain joins TRBV19 to TRBJ2-2, with D possibly matching TRBD1 (5 bases). Germline assignment: CDR1 LNHDA and CDR2 SQIVND (reference sequence). The CDR3 totals 11 residues. V gave up 6 bases and J gave up 6 bases, with 5 bases separating them. Complete variable domain (other parts from reference TRBV19 and TRBJ2-2): DGGITQSPKYLFRKEGQNVTLSCEQNLNHDAMYWYRQDPGQGLRLIYYSQIVNDFQKGDIAEGYSVSREKKESFPLTVTSAQKNPTAFYLCASRGPGELFFGEGSRLTVL.

The J gene is TRBJ1-2, the V gene TRBV5-4; D may be TRBD1 (5 bases). Germline V gene sequence: CDR1 SGHNT, CDR2 YYREEE (reference sequence). The CDR3 totals 11 residues. V was cut by 10 bases and J by 6 bases, with 13 bases left in between. CDR3 in DNA: TGTGCCGGGGGAGGGGTGGATGGCTACACCTTC. This codes for CAGGGVDGYTF.

The DNA of the CDR3 is TGTGCCAGCAGCCAAGAGACAGGTTTGGACGTGGATACGCAGTATTTT. The encoded protein is CASSQETGLDVDTQYF. This sequence joins TRBV7-9 and TRBJ2-3, with D possibly matching TRBD1 (6 bases). This CDR3 contains 16 residues. Germline V gives CDR1 SEHNR, CDR2 FQNEAQ (reference sequence). Between the trimmed V and J ends, which lost 5 bases and 6 bases, there was a span of 21 bases.

In nucleotides, the CDR3 is TGTGCCAGCCTAACGCCGACGAAAGGGTTCTCCTATAATTCACCCCTCCACTTT. It yields the protein CASLTPTKGFSYNSPLHF. The chain links TRBV2 to TRBJ1-6; D is uncertain. In germline, CDR1 is SNHLY, CDR2 FYNNEI. The CDR3 contains 18 residues. Trimming took 8 bases from V and 0 from J, leaving 20 bases between them.

This clone has a single count. The genes are TRBV27 and TRBJ1-1, with D unclear. This CDR3 has 14 amino acids. V lost 5 bases to trimming and J lost 5 bases, with 15 bases between them. Germline V gene sequence: CDR1 MNHEY, CDR2 SMNVEV (reference sequence). In DNA, the CDR3 is TGTGCCAGCAGTCCAACTCTCGGACGTACTGAAGCTTTCTTT. This encodes CASSPTLGRTEAFF.

This clone was detected only once. V and J are TRBV2 and TRBJ1-6; perhaps TRBD1 as D (5 bases). Germline loops: CDR1 SNHLY, CDR2 FYNNEI. The CDR3 consists of 14 residues. V dropped 4 bases and J dropped 15 bases, with 19 bases sitting between them. The CDR3 sequence: CASSAPNGGENLHF. The CDR3 nucleotides are TGTGCCAGCAGTGCCCCTAACGGGGGAGAAAACCTCCACTTT. Filled out from reference TRBV2 and TRBJ1-6, the complete variable domain reads EPEVTQTPSHQVTQMGQEVILRCVPISNHLYFYWYRQILGQKVEFLVSFYNNEISEKSEIFDDQFSVERPDGSNFTLKIRSTKLEDSAMYFCASSAPNGGENLHFGNGTRLTVT.

The chain employs TRBV6-4 and TRBJ1-2, with D tentatively TRBD1 (6 bases). The germline V gene has CDR1 MRHNA and CDR2 SNTAGT. The CDR3 is 12 residues long. V was cut by 9 bases and J by 8 bases, with 16 bases left in between. CDR3 DNA: TGTGCCAGGTCTGAGGTCAGGGGAGGCTACACCTTC. This gives the protein CARSEVRGGYTF.

The chain employs TRBV6-5 and TRBJ1-5, with D unclear. Germline V gives CDR1 MNHEY, CDR2 SVGAGI. Trimming left V 6 bases short and J 6 bases short, with 15 bases between. This CDR3 region has 14 residues. The CDR3 region has the DNA TGTGCCAGCAGATTGGCTGAGGATAGTCAGCCCCAGCATTTT. Amino acids: CASRLAEDSQPQHF.

The rearrangement links TRBV18 to TRBJ2-3; TRBD1 is a possible D gene (6 bases). The CDR3 has 14 amino acids. Germline loops: CDR1 KGHSH, CDR2 LQKENI. V lost 2 bases, J lost 5 bases, and 11 bases lay in between. CDR3 residues: CASSPAGVGDTQYF. The CDR3, as DNA: TGTGCCAGCTCACCAGCAGGGGTGGGAGATACGCAGTATTTT.

V and J are TRBV28 and TRBJ2-3; a possible D gene is TRBD2 (5 bases). This CDR3 comprises 16 residues. Trimming took off 3 bases at V and 3 bases at J, with 16 bases between the two ends. Germline V gene data show CDR1 as MDHEN and CDR2 as SYDVKM. The chain's CDR3 is CASSFRVGGGTDTQYF. The CDR3 DNA is TGTGCCAGCAGTTTCCGAGTAGGTGGAGGAACAGATACGCAGTATTTT.

This CDR3 reads CASRRGDRDEKLFF. The CDR3 DNA reads TGTGCCAGCAGGCGGGGGGACAGGGATGAAAAACTGTTTTTT. This chain uses TRBV6-5 with TRBJ1-4; the match to TRBD1 covers 9 bases. With 6 bases clipped from V and 6 bases from J, the junction kept 5 bases outside the gene matches. CDR3 length: 14 residues. Germline assignment: CDR1 MNHEY and CDR2 SVGAGI.